These 18 T cell receptor beta chains came from one sample sequenced in a study of blood T cell repertoires in COVID-19. Repertoires were generated with immunoSEQ multiplex PCR, while TCRdb's copy carries only in-frame clones and drops some. The profile covers about 220,000 clones, with 65% to 85% appearing a single time and 3% to 3.5% taken by the ten largest. Sequencing was performed on peripheral blood. These receptors all stem from a woman under 40 who had recovered from COVID-19.

By sample fraction, this clone is medium-sized (0.01 to 0.1%). The gene calls are TRBV4-1 and TRBJ1-2; TRBD1 might be the D (5 bases). Trimming pared 1 base from V and 4 bases from J, leaving 16 bases between. The CDR3 loop spans 16 amino acids. Looked up from germline, CDR1 is MGHRA and CDR2 is YSYEKL. The CDR3 is CASSQVGRGTVYGYTF. The CDR3 DNA sequence: TGCGCCAGCAGCCAAGTCGGGAGGGGAACCGTCTATGGCTACACCTTC.

This chain uses TRBV6-2 or TRBV6-3 with TRBJ1-4, with 8 bases matching TRBD1. Germline-derived CDR1 and CDR2 are MNHEY and SVGEGT. V trimming: 2 bases; J trimming: 16 bases; junction bases outside the gene matches: 6. CDR3 length equals 12 residues. CDR3 loop: CASSYGTGGQFF. CDR3 nucleotides: TGTGCCAGCAGTTACGGGACAGGAGGGCAGTTTTTT.

The chain has TRBV21-1 and TRBJ2-7; TRBD1, as called in the table, went unchecked against the DNA. TRBV21-1 is described as a pseudogene. CDR3 size: 15 residues. CDR3 loop: CASRNPQGAISEQYF. The CDR3 coding sequence is TGTGCCAGCCGTAACCCACAGGGGGCGATCAGCGAGCAGTACTTC.

The V gene is TRBV10-1, the J gene TRBJ2-7; the D is unclear. The CDR3 covers 14 residues. V lost 4 bases and J 0 bases, leaving 10 bases between the germline ends. Germline loops: CDR1 WNHNN, CDR2 SYGVQD (reference sequence). The CDR3 DNA reads as TGCGCCAGCAGTGGTACATCTCCCTCCTACGAGCAGTACTTC. It codes for CASSGTSPSYEQYF.

V gene TRBV28 combines with J gene TRBJ2-7; TRBD1 agrees at 10 bases. The CDR3 sequence is 13 residues long. V shed 11 bases, J shed 5 bases, and the junction held 9 bases outside the gene matches. Germline values: CDR1 MDHEN, CDR2 SYDVKM. DNA of the CDR3: TGTGCCGGTCGGGACAGGGGAAGCGACGAGCAGTACTTC. Translation: CAGRDRGSDEQYF.

The chain joins TRBV9 to TRBJ2-3; TRBD1 matches at 8 bases. CDR1 is SGDLS and CDR2 is YYNGEE in the germline V gene. CDR3 length: 16 amino acids. After removal of 0 bases from V and 8 bases from J, the junction contained 11 bases not matched to a gene. CDR3 sequence reads: CASSVAAGGASSTQYF. The DNA for the CDR3 is TGTGCCAGCAGCGTAGCGGCAGGGGGCGCCTCCAGTACGCAGTATTTT.

The rearrangement uses TRBV9 and TRBJ2-3; TRBD2 is a possible D gene (5 bases). Trimming took off 6 bases at V and 4 bases at J, with 21 bases between the two ends. Germline V gives CDR1 SGDLS, CDR2 YYNGEE. This CDR3 has 16 residues. CDR3 sequence reads: CASTPLSSRGADTQYF. The CDR3 DNA is TGTGCCAGCACCCCACTTTCTTCCCGGGGAGCAGATACGCAGTATTTT.

The chain links TRBV18 to TRBJ1-2, with D uncertain. CDR1 is KGHSH, CDR2 LQKENI, per germline. V lost 1 base and J lost 6, with 9 bases in between. The CDR3 is 13 amino acids. The CDR3 region has the DNA TGTGCCAGCTCACCACTTACAGATGATGGCTACACCTTC. This sequence encodes CASSPLTDDGYTF.

This clone was observed a few times. The chain is built from TRBV11-2 and TRBJ1-6; 10 bases line up with TRBD1. CDR3 size: 14 residues. Germline CDR1 and CDR2: SGHAT and FQNNGV. Trimming took 4 bases from V and 6 from J; bases not matched to a gene: 0. This CDR3 is CASSWDRGNSPLHF. Written as DNA, the CDR3 is TGTGCCAGCAGCTGGGACAGGGGTAATTCACCCCTCCACTTT.

The DNA of the CDR3 is TGCGCCAGCAGCCAAGATTCAACAGGGCTAACCCGCTCTGGGGCCAACGTCCTGACTTTC. Translation gives CASSQDSTGLTRSGANVLTF. The rearrangement links TRBV4-1 to TRBJ2-6, with D perhaps TRBD1 (6 bases). Germline V gene lookup returns CDR1 MGHRA and CDR2 YSYEKL. Trimming shortened V by 0 bases and J by 0 bases, and 18 bases separated the two germline ends. CDR3 length equals 20 residues.

This clone was seen only once. The rearrangement links TRBV5-1 to TRBJ1-6, with D unresolved. The germline V and J ends were trimmed by 0 bases and 7 bases, with 8 bases remaining between them. Looked up from germline, CDR1 is SGHRS and CDR2 is YFSETQ. This CDR3 has 14 residues. CDR3 nucleotides: TGCGCCAGCAGCTTGGCCGGAGGGAATTCACCCCTCCACTTT. Translated: CASSLAGGNSPLHF.

The chain carries TRBV5-4 and TRBJ1-2; TRBD1 matches at 9 bases. The germline V gene has CDR1 SGHNT and CDR2 YYREEE (reference sequence). With 4 bases clipped from V and 4 bases from J, the junction kept 2 bases outside the gene matches. The CDR3 is 13 amino acids. The CDR3 region has the DNA TGTGCCAGCAGCCTGGACAGGGGCTATGGCTACACCTTC. It is translated as CASSLDRGYGYTF.

V is TRBV18 and J is TRBJ1-1, with D perhaps TRBD1 (6 bases). From germline, CDR1 is KGHSH and CDR2 LQKENI. V was clipped by 1 base and J by 3 bases, with 12 bases between them. This CDR3 has 15 residues. This CDR3 is CASSPQTTGYTEAFF. Written as DNA, the CDR3 is TGTGCCAGCTCACCACAAACTACAGGGTACACTGAAGCTTTCTTT.

Concerning this clone itself: Distinct nucleotide sequences in the sample also encode this CDR3. The chain recombines TRBV12-3 or TRBV12-4 with TRBJ2-3; D gene uncertain. The length of the CDR3 is 12 residues. V lost 5 bases to trimming and J lost 3 bases, with 6 bases between them. The CDR3 DNA is TGTGCCAGCAGTCCCGGGACAGATACGCAGTATTTT. It specifies CASSPGTDTQYF.

The V call is TRBV28, the J call TRBJ2-7; D not resolved. The CDR3 is 13 residues long. Germline lookup yields CDR1 MDHEN and CDR2 SYDVKM. Trimming took off 3 bases at V and 0 bases at J, with 6 bases between the two ends. The CDR3 DNA sequence: TGTGCCAGCAGTTTGAGCGACTCCTACGAGCAGTACTTC. Translated: CASSLSDSYEQYF. Complete variable domain (other parts from reference TRBV28 and TRBJ2-7): DVKVTQSSRYLVKRTGEKVFLECVQDMDHENMFWYRQDPGLGLRLIYFSYDVKMKEKGDIPEGYSVSREKKERFSLILESASTNQTSMYLCASSLSDSYEQYFGPGTRLTVT.

The rearrangement uses TRBV28 and TRBJ2-5, with 12 bases matching TRBD2. Trimming removed 6 bases from V and 9 bases from J; junction bases left unmatched: 5. CDR3 length: 13 residues. Germline V lookup: CDR1 MDHEN, CDR2 SYDVKM. This CDR3 reads CASRTSGSLPQYF. DNA for the CDR3: TGTGCCAGCAGGACTAGCGGGAGTTTGCCCCAGTACTTC.

The CDR3 spells CASSQGRGNEQFF. The CDR3 bases are TGTGCCAGCAGCCAAGGTAGAGGGAATGAGCAGTTCTTC. The V gene is TRBV3-1 (or the pseudogene TRBV3-2), the J gene TRBJ2-1; D possibly corresponds to TRBD2 (5 bases). Per the germline V gene, CDR1 is LGHDT and CDR2 is YNNKEL (reference sequence). The CDR3 has 13 residues. The ends were cut back, 1 base at V and 7 bases at J, with 8 bases in the middle.

The V gene is TRBV11-2, the J gene TRBJ2-7; D is unclear. The V end was cut by 4 bases, the J end by 2 bases, with 3 bases between. The CDR3 loop spans 11 amino acids. CDR1 is SGHAT, CDR2 FQNNGV, per germline. CDR3 nucleotides: TGTGCCAGCAGCTCAGCCTACGAGCAGTACTTC. Protein product: CASSSAYEQYF. The full variable domain, with the rest looked up from reference TRBV11-2 and TRBJ2-7, is EAGVAQSPRYKIIEKRQSVAFWCNPISGHATLYWYQQILGQGPKLLIQFQNNGVVDDSQLPKDRFSAERLKGVDSTLKIQPAKLEDSAVYLCASSSAYEQYFGPGTRLTVT.